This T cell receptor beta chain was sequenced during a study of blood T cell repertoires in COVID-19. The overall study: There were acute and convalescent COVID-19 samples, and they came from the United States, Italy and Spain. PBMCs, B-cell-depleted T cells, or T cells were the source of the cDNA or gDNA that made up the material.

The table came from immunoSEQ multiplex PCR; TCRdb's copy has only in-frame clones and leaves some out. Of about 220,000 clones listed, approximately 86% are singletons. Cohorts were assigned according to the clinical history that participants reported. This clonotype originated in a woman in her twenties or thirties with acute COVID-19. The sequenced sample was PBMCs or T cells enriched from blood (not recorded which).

The CDR3 DNA is TGTGCCAGCAGCATCCTAGGAAACCAAGAGACCCAGTACTTC. Residues: CASSILGNQETQYF. The chain is built from TRBV11-2 and TRBJ2-5; D not resolved. Trimming removed 5 bases at V and 0 bases at J, with 10 bases between. The germline V gene has CDR1 SGHAT and CDR2 FQNNGV. The CDR3 extends over 14 amino acids.